This T cell receptor (beta chain) was sequenced during a study of T cell responses to AZD1222 COVID-19 vaccine. Study observations and caveats: Spike-specific TCR breadth rose after two AZD1222 doses, and depth rose as well. Mostly white British, mostly female donors; authors suggested clonal diversity may be underestimated.

Turning to this clone: The target antigen is unknown.

The germline V and J ends were trimmed by 1 base and 2 bases, with 11 bases remaining between them. Germline CDR1 MGHDK, CDR2 SYGVNS. This CDR3 has 15 amino acids. Clones were read by immunoSEQ multiplex PCR, and TCRdb kept only the in-frame ones, dropping some. The sample consists of over 95,000 clones, 70% to 90% of them appearing once. This chain links TRBV25-1 with TRBJ1-2; maybe TRBD1 (5 bases). Sequences were derived from peripheral blood, sampled 28 days after the second AZD1222 dose. The origin of this receptor is an adult who received the AZD1222 COVID-19 vaccine. Here the CDR3 reads CASSESGGLNYGYTF. The CDR3, as DNA: TGTGCCAGCAGTGAATCGGGGGGACTGAACTATGGCTACACCTTC.